This record looks at one T cell receptor (beta chain) sequence and its context. V was cut by 2 bases and J by 2 bases, with 10 bases left in between. The V gene's germline CDR1 is SEHNR and CDR2 FQNEAQ (reference sequence). This CDR3 comprises 14 residues. This sample is part of a study of cytotoxic CD8 clonotypes in ibrutinib-treated CLL. Sequenced by immunoSEQ multiplex PCR; TCRdb stores in-frame clones only, minus some. Altogether some 200,000 clones are present, approximately 75% being singletons, with the ten largest covering over 10%. Source: PBMCs, taken after 12 months of ibrutinib treatment. The sequence was obtained from a human donor with chronic lymphocytic leukemia. V and J are TRBV7-9 and TRBJ2-7; D is undetermined. CDR3 nucleotides: TGTGCCAGCAGCTTATGGCCCCCAGCCTACGAGCAGTACTTC. Amino acid sequence: CASSLWPPAYEQYF.